These 28 T cell receptor beta chains were sequenced from one sample in a study of T cell responses to AZD1222 COVID-19 vaccine (dated by TCRdb to the early 2020s). The library was obtained by the immunoSEQ multiplex PCR assay. TCRdb limited this immuneACCESS table to in-frame rearrangements with V and J called. A share of clones is missing; checked studies link under half to unresolved V genes, and the rest is unexplained. This sample gives about 150,000 clones in total; 85% to 90% of them show up just once. The ten largest clones represent 6% to 8% of the sample. Per the publication, the time point label means: baseline before first vaccination. The sample consisted of peripheral blood, taken on day 0 of AZD1222 vaccination. Receptor source: an adult in good health.

The chain couples TRBV4-3 to TRBJ1-2; perhaps TRBD1 as D (5 bases). This CDR3 is 13 amino acids long. The V gene lost 6 bases and the J gene lost 2 bases, with 10 bases spanning the gap. Germline-derived CDR1 and CDR2 are LGHNA and YSLEER. The CDR3 sequence: CASSPGQNYGYTF. The DNA for the CDR3 is TGCGCCAGCAGTCCAGGGCAGAACTATGGCTACACCTTC.

This chain joins TRBV19 and TRBJ1-2; D is ambiguous. The V gene's germline CDR1 is LNHDA and CDR2 SQIVND (reference sequence). Trimming cost V 0 bases and J 4 bases, with 18 bases left between them. The CDR3 contains 17 residues. The CDR3 DNA reads as TGTGCCAGTAGTATAGAAGGTTCGGCCAGCCCGATCTATGGCTACACCTTC. Encoded protein: CASSIEGSASPIYGYTF.

Only one count was recorded for this clone. J is TRBJ1-5 and V is TRBV28; possibly TRBD1 for D (6 bases). Trimming pared 1 base from V and 0 bases from J, leaving 13 bases between. Germline CDR1 and CDR2: MDHEN and SYDVKM. This CDR3 is built from 17 residues. CDR3 loop: CASSLSGGIGSNQPQHF. The DNA of the CDR3 is TGTGCCAGCAGTTTATCGGGGGGCATTGGTAGCAATCAGCCCCAGCATTTT.

The CDR3 protein is CASSHRGTGRETQYF. CDR3 nucleotide sequence: TGTGCCAGCAGCCACAGGGGGACAGGCCGAGAGACCCAGTACTTC. V gene TRBV3-1 (or the pseudogene TRBV3-2) combines with J gene TRBJ2-5; TRBD1 aligns across 8 bases. V was clipped by 3 bases and J by 4 bases; unmatched bases: 7. The length of the CDR3 is 15 residues. The germline V gene has CDR1 LGHDT and CDR2 YNNKEL (reference sequence).

The rearrangement joins TRBV4-3 to TRBJ2-7; D uncertain. The CDR3 covers 14 residues. Per germline, CDR1 LGHNA and CDR2 YSLEER. Trimming took off 3 bases at V and 3 bases at J, with 12 bases between the two ends. The CDR3, as DNA: TGCGCCAGCAGCCACGACCCCAACAACTACGAGCAGTACTTC. Translating it yields CASSHDPNNYEQYF.

The chain carries TRBV9 and TRBJ2-3; possibly TRBD2 for D (7 bases). V lost 0 bases and J lost 4, with 15 bases in between. Germline assignment: CDR1 SGDLS and CDR2 YYNGEE. This CDR3 is 16 amino acids long. The CDR3 loop reads CASSVGLRGPSDTQYF. The CDR3 nucleotides read TGTGCCAGCAGCGTAGGTCTGCGGGGGCCCTCAGATACGCAGTATTTT.

The chain employs TRBV11-2 and TRBJ1-2, with 10 positions matching TRBD1. This CDR3 spans 18 amino acids. From germline, CDR1 is SGHAT and CDR2 FQNNGV. The J segment lost 4 bases and the V segment lost 1 base, leaving 12 bases of the junction unmatched. Here the CDR3 DNA reads TGTGCCAGCAGCTTAGTAGGTGGGGGGACAGGGGCCCCCTATGGCTACACCTTC. Its translation is CASSLVGGGTGAPYGYTF.

The V and J genes are TRBV25-1 and TRBJ1-1; TRBD1 might be the D (5 bases). The CDR3 runs to 15 residues. Germline-derived CDR1 and CDR2 are MGHDK and SYGVNS. Trimming removed 3 bases from V and 6 bases from J, with 17 bases in between. CDR3 coding DNA: TGTGCCAGCAGTGACCTGAGGGTCCCAGGGTCTGAAGCTTTCTTT. As protein: CASSDLRVPGSEAFF.

This clone was seen a single time. V is TRBV18 and J is TRBJ2-5; D unresolved. V dropped 4 bases and J dropped 0 bases, with 3 bases sitting between them. The V gene's germline CDR1 is KGHSH and CDR2 LQKENI. The CDR3 is made up of 12 amino acids. In nucleotides, the CDR3 is TGTGCCAGCTCACAATACCAAGAGACCCAGTACTTC. This encodes CASSQYQETQYF.

The V and J genes are TRBV18 and TRBJ1-1, with D possibly matching TRBD1 (6 bases). The CDR3 runs 15 residues. V shed 3 bases and J shed 3 bases, with 14 bases lying between them. Germline assignment: CDR1 KGHSH and CDR2 LQKENI. CDR3 sequence (DNA): TGTGCCAGCTCACCCCCCCGGACAGACTACACTGAAGCTTTCTTT. As protein: CASSPPRTDYTEAFF. Complete variable domain (other parts from reference TRBV18 and TRBJ1-1): NAGVMQNPRHLVRRRGQEARLRCSPMKGHSHVYWYRQLPEEGLKFMVYLQKENIIDESGMPKERFSAEFPKEGPSILRIQQVVRGDSAAYFCASSPPRTDYTEAFFGQGTRLTVV.

The genes are TRBV9 and TRBJ1-1; D gene ambiguous. Trimming left V 0 bases short and J 5 bases short, with 8 bases between. CDR1 and CDR2 from the germline V gene are SGDLS and YYNGEE. The CDR3 runs 13 residues. In nucleotides, the CDR3 is TGTGCCAGCAGCGTAGGGGATTCTACTGAAGCTTTCTTT. It yields the protein CASSVGDSTEAFF.

The rearrangement uses TRBV5-4 and TRBJ2-7; TRBD1 matches at 8 bases. In germline, CDR1 is SGHNT, CDR2 YYREEE (reference sequence). After removal of 0 bases from V and 4 bases from J, the junction contained 6 bases not matched to a gene. The CDR3 sequence is 15 residues long. The CDR3 sequence is CASSLGGDRSYEQYV. CDR3 DNA sequence: TGTGCCAGCAGCTTGGGCGGGGACAGGAGTTACGAGCAGTACGTC.

This rearrangement joins TRBV7-8 to TRBJ2-3; TRBD1 is a possible D gene (5 bases). In germline, CDR1 is SGHVS, CDR2 FQNEAQ. The CDR3 loop spans 16 amino acids. Trimming removed 3 bases at V and 2 bases at J, with 15 bases between. The CDR3 sequence is CASSLDTEAFTDTQYF. The CDR3 DNA reads TGTGCCAGCAGCTTGGACACCGAGGCTTTCACAGATACGCAGTATTTT.

The chain recombines TRBV19 with TRBJ2-5; 10 nucleotides agree with TRBD1. CDR1 and CDR2 from the germline V gene are LNHDA and SQIVND (reference sequence). The CDR3 totals 14 residues. The J segment lost 0 bases and the V segment lost 10 bases, leaving 5 bases of the junction unmatched. CDR3 sequence: CATRDRGYQETQYF. CDR3 DNA: TGTGCCACTCGGGACAGGGGATACCAAGAGACCCAGTACTTC.

V and J are TRBV27 and TRBJ2-1, with 9 nucleotides matching TRBD1. V shed 3 bases, J shed 8 bases, and the junction held 5 bases outside the gene matches. In germline, CDR1 is MNHEY, CDR2 SMNVEV (reference sequence). The CDR3 length is 14 residues. CDR3 in amino acids: CASSLGQGSHEQFF. CDR3 DNA sequence: TGTGCCAGCAGTTTGGGACAGGGTTCCCATGAGCAGTTCTTC.

The chain joins TRBV5-1 to TRBJ1-1; D is possibly TRBD1 (5 bases). The V gene lost 2 bases and the J gene lost 3 bases, with 8 bases spanning the gap. The CDR3 length is 13 residues. The germline gives CDR1 SGHRS, CDR2 YFSETQ. In DNA, the CDR3 is TGCGCCAGCAGCTTACAAGGGGACACTGAAGCTTTCTTT. It yields the protein CASSLQGDTEAFF.

The V call is TRBV2, the J call TRBJ2-5; D is unresolved. The CDR3 runs 12 residues. V was shortened by 4 bases and J by 2 bases, with 5 bases between the two germline ends. Germline CDR1 SNHLY, CDR2 FYNNEI. CDR3 amino acids: CASSGGQETQYF. CDR3 DNA sequence: TGTGCCAGCAGTGGGGGACAAGAGACCCAGTACTTC.

This clone was picked up one time. The V and J genes are TRBV19 and TRBJ1-4, with unresolved D. The CDR3 covers 14 residues. The V end was cut by 5 bases, the J end by 2 bases, with 9 bases between. Germline-derived CDR1 and CDR2 are LNHDA and SQIVND (reference sequence). Here the CDR3 reads CASSLRHTNEKLFF. The CDR3, as DNA: TGTGCCAGTAGTCTGAGACACACTAATGAAAAACTGTTTTTT.

The chain recombines TRBV7-8 with TRBJ2-3; TRBD1 matches 7 bases. J gave up 2 bases and V 8 bases, and 7 bases lay outside the gene matches. Germline V gene data show CDR1 as SGHVS and CDR2 as FQNEAQ. The CDR3 loop spans 14 amino acids. The CDR3 DNA reads as TGTGCCAGCGCCACCGGGACAGCCACAGATACGCAGTATTTT. Translating gives CASATGTATDTQYF.

This clone was detected only once. The chain employs TRBV3-1 (or the pseudogene TRBV3-2) and TRBJ2-5, with 8 bases fitting TRBD2. Germline-derived CDR1 and CDR2 are LGHDT and YNNKEL (reference sequence). The CDR3 has 16 residues. The V gene end was trimmed by 2 bases and the J gene end by 4 bases; junction bases not matched to a gene: 9. CDR3 sequence: CASSQRGGPWVETQYF. The CDR3 DNA is TGTGCCAGCAGCCAACGGGGGGGGCCTTGGGTAGAGACCCAGTACTTC.

In this sample, this clone turned up once. The CDR3 nucleotides are TGTGCTAGTGGTTCCCCTACGGTGGCTGAAGCTTTCTTT. It specifies CASGSPTVAEAFF. The rearrangement joins TRBV12-5 to TRBJ1-1, with unresolved D. This CDR3 has 13 residues. Trimming shortened V by 4 bases and J by 6 bases, and 12 bases separated the two germline ends. CDR1 is LGHNT and CDR2 is FRNRAP in the germline V gene.

This chain joins TRBV4-2 and TRBJ1-1; 7 bases match TRBD1. This CDR3 comprises 15 residues. J was trimmed by 0 bases and V by 3 bases; bases with no gene match: 4. Germline-derived CDR1 and CDR2 are LGHNA and YNFKEQ. The CDR3 protein is CASSQGQTMNTEAFF. In nucleotides, the CDR3 is TGTGCCAGCAGCCAGGGACAGACGATGAACACTGAAGCTTTCTTT.

The V call is TRBV7-2, the J call TRBJ2-4; TRBD2 matches at 12 bases. Germline trimming cut 2 bases from V and 2 bases from J; bases unmatched to any gene: 7. Per the germline V gene, CDR1 is SGHTA and CDR2 is FQGNSA. The CDR3 has 18 amino acids. The CDR3, as DNA: TGTGCCAGCAGCTTAAGCTCTAGCGGGGGGGTTTCCAAAAACATTCAGTACTTC. It specifies CASSLSSSGGVSKNIQYF. The full variable domain, its missing parts supplied by reference TRBV7-2 and TRBJ2-4, is GAGVSQSPSNKVTEKGKDVELRCDPISGHTALYWYRQSLGQGLEFLIYFQGNSAPDKSGLPSDRFSAERTGGSVSTLTIQRTQQEDSAVYLCASSLSSSGGVSKNIQYFGAGTRLSVL.

The chain carries TRBV11-1 and TRBJ1-2, with unresolved D. The germline CDR1 and CDR2 sequences are SGHAT and FQDESV (reference sequence). The CDR3 sequence is 15 residues long. Trimming removed 5 bases at V and 4 bases at J, with 17 bases between. The CDR3 region has the DNA TGTGCCAGCAGCCCCTCAACGTCTCGGGGCTATGGCTACACCTTC. It specifies CASSPSTSRGYGYTF.

The rearrangement uses TRBV9 and TRBJ2-1, with 12 bases matching TRBD2. The CDR3 covers 21 residues. The V segment lost 0 bases and the J segment 3 bases; nucleotides outside the gene matches: 16. Germline V gives CDR1 SGDLS, CDR2 YYNGEE. In DNA, the CDR3 is TGTGCCAGCAGCGTAGCGGGGGGACTAGCGGGCTTTCCAATCTACTACAATGAGCAGTTCTTC. This gives the protein CASSVAGGLAGFPIYYNEQFF.

The genes are TRBV5-5 and TRBJ1-6; unclear D gene. This CDR3 has 14 amino acids. Trimming removed 2 bases from V and 7 bases from J, with 10 bases in between. Germline V gene lookup returns CDR1 SGHKS and CDR2 YYEKEE (reference sequence). CDR3 coding DNA: TGTGCCAGCAGCTTTAAACAGACAAATTCACCCCTCCACTTT. Translated, it gives CASSFKQTNSPLHF.

The chain uses TRBV18 and TRBJ2-7; TRBD1 might be the D (5 bases). This CDR3 has 14 amino acids. Trimming shortened V by 6 bases and J by 4 bases, and 16 bases separated the two germline ends. CDR1 and CDR2 (germline): KGHSH, LQKENI. The CDR3: CASSGQGVRYEQYF. In DNA form, the CDR3 reads TGTGCCAGCTCGGGGCAGGGTGTGAGGTACGAGCAGTACTTC.

The chain recombines TRBV13 with TRBJ2-5; 10 positions match TRBD2. In germline, CDR1 is PRHDT, CDR2 FYEKMQ (reference sequence). The junction had 2 bases not matched to a gene; V was cut back by 2 bases and J by 2 bases. This CDR3 comprises 15 residues. The CDR3 sequence: CASSLLAGGQETQYF. CDR3 DNA sequence: TGTGCCAGCAGCTTATTAGCGGGGGGTCAAGAGACCCAGTACTTC. Variable domain in full (rest from reference TRBV13 and TRBJ2-5): AAGVIQSPRHLIKEKRETATLKCYPIPRHDTVYWYQQGPGQDPQFLISFYEKMQSDKGSIPDRFSAQQFSDYHSELNMSSLELGDSALYFCASSLLAGGQETQYFGPGTRLLVL.